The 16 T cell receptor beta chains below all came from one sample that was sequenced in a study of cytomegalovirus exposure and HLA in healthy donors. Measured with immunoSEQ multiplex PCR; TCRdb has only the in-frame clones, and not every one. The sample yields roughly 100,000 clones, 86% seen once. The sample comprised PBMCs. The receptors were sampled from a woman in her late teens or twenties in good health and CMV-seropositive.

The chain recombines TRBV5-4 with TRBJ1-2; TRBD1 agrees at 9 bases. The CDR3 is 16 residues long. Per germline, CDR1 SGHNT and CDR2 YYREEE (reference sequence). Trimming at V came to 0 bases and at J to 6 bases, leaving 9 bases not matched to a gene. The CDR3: CASSLGLHGQGNGYTF. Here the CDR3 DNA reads TGTGCCAGCAGCTTGGGCCTTCACGGACAGGGGAATGGCTACACCTTC.

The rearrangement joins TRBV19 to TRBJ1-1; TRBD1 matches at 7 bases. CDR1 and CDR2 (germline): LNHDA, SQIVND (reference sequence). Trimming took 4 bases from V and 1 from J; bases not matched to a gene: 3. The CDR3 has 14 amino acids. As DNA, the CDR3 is TGTGCCAGTAGTACGGACAGGACGAACACTGAAGCTTTCTTT. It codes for CASSTDRTNTEAFF.

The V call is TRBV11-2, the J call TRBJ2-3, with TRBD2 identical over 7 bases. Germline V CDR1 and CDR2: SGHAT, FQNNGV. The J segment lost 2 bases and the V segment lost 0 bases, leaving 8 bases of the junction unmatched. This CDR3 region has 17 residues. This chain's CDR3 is CASSLDGRARPTDTQYF. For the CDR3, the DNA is TGTGCCAGCAGCTTAGATGGGAGGGCGCGGCCCACAGATACGCAGTATTTT.

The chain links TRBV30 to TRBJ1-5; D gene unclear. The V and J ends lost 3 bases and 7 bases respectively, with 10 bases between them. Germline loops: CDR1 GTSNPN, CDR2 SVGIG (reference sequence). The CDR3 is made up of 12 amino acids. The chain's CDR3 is CAWREAGQPQHF. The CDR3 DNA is TGTGCCTGGAGGGAAGCGGGCCAGCCCCAGCATTTT.

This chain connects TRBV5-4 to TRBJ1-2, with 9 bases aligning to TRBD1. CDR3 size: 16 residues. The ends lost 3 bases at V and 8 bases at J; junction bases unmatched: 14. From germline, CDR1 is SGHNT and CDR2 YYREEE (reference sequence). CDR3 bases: TGTGCCAGCAGCTCAGCGGTCGGGACAGGGCCCTCGGGCTACACCTTC. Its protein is CASSSAVGTGPSGYTF.

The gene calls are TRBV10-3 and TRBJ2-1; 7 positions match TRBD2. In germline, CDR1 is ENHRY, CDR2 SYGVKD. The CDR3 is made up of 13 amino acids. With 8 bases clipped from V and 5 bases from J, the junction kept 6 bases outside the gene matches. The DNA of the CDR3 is TGTGCCATCCGGGGGGAGGGACACAATGAGCAGTTCTTC. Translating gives CAIRGEGHNEQFF.

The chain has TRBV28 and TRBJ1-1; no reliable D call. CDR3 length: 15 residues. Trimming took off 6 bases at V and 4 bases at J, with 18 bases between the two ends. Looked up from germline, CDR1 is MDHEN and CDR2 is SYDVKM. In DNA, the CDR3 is TGTGCCAGCAGACCCTTCGGGGTTGCGGGCACTGAAGCTTTCTTT. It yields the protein CASRPFGVAGTEAFF.

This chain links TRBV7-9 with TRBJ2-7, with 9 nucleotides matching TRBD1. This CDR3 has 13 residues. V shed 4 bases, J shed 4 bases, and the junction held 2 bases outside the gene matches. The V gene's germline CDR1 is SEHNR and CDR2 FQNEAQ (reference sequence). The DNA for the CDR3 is TGTGCCAGCAGCTCAGGGACAGGGTACGAGCAGTACTTC. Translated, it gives CASSSGTGYEQYF.

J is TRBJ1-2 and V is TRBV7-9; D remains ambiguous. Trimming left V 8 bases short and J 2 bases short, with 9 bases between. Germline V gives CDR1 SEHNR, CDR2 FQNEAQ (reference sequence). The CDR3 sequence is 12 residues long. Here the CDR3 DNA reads TGTGCCAGCTCACAGACAAACTATGGCTACACCTTC. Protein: CASSQTNYGYTF.

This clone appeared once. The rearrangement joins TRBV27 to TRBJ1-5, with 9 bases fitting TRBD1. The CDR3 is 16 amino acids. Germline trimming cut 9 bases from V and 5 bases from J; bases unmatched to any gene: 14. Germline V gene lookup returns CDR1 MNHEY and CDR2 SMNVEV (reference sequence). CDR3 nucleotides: TGTGCCAGACATCATCGCGGACAGGGGAGACATCAGCCCCAGCATTTT. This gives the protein CARHHRGQGRHQPQHF.

For the CDR3, the DNA is TGTGCCAGCAGTCCGACTAGCGGGTACTCCTACGAGCAGTACTTC. It specifies CASSPTSGYSYEQYF. The chain is built from TRBV2 and TRBJ2-7, with 10 bases aligning to TRBD2. The CDR3 runs to 15 residues. V was pared by 5 bases and J by 0 bases, with 4 bases of the junction left unmatched. Germline CDR1 is SNHLY and CDR2 is FYNNEI.

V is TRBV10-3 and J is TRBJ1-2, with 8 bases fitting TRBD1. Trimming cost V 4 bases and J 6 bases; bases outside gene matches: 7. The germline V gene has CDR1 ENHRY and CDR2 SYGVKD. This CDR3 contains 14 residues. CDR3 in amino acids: CAISGQGAANGYTF. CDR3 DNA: TGTGCCATCAGTGGGCAGGGGGCGGCGAATGGCTACACCTTC.

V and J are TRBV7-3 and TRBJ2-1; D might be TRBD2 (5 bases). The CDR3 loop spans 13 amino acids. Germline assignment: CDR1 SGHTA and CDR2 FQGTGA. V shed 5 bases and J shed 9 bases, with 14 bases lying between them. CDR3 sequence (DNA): TGTGCCAGCAGCCCCCCGAGGAGCGGTGAGCAGTTCTTC. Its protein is CASSPPRSGEQFF. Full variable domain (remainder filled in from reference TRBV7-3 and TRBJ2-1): GAGVSQTPSNKVTEKGKYVELRCDPISGHTALYWYRQSLGQGPEFLIYFQGTGAADDSGLPNDRFFAVRPEGSVSTLKIQRTERGDSAVYLCASSPPRSGEQFFGPGTRLTVL.

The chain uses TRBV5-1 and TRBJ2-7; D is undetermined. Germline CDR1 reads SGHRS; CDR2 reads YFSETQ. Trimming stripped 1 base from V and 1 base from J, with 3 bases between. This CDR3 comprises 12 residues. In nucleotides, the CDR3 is TGCGCCAGCAGCTTGACTTCCTACGAGCAGTACTTC. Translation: CASSLTSYEQYF.

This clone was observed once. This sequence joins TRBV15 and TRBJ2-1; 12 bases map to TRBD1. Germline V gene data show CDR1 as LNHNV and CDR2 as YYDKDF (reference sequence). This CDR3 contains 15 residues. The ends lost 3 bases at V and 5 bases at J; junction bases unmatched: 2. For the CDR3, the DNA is TGTGCCACCAGCAGGGGACAGGGGGCGAACAATGAGCAGTTCTTC. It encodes CATSRGQGANNEQFF.

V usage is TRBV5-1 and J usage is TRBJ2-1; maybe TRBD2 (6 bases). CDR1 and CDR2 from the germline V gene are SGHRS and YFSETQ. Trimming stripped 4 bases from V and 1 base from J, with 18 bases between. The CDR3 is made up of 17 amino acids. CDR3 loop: CASSRGAGTTSYNEQFF. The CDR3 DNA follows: TGCGCCAGCAGCCGGGGTGCGGGGACCACTTCCTACAATGAGCAGTTCTTC.